This TCR beta chain was retrieved from a study of T cell changes during pregnancy in multiple sclerosis. The V gene's germline CDR1 is SNHLY and CDR2 FYNNEI. The CDR3 contains 18 residues. V shed 5 bases and J 6 bases; nucleotides not matched to a gene: 16. The data were produced by immunoSEQ multiplex PCR, yet TCRdb's version contains in-frame clones alone and is incomplete. The sample shows about 36,000 clones, about nine tenths of them seen only once. The sequencing here drew on CD4+ T cells from peripheral blood mononuclear cells, taken after pregnancy. The TCR was taken from a female donor in good health, enrolled as a control in a pregnancy study. This chain uses TRBV2 with TRBJ2-2; 9 bases match TRBD2. Here the CDR3 reads CASSPPGSGGFPPGELFF. The CDR3 region has the DNA TGTGCCAGCAGTCCCCCTGGTAGCGGGGGCTTTCCACCCGGGGAGCTGTTTTTT.